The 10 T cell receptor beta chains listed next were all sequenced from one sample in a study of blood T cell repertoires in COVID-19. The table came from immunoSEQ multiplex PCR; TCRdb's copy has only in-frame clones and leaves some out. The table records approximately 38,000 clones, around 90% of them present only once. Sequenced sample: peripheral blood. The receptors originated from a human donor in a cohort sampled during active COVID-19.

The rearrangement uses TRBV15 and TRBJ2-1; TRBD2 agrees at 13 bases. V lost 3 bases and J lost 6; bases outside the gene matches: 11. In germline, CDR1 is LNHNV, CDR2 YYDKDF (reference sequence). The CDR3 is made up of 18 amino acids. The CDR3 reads CATSRVGTSGTARNEQFF. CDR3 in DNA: TGTGCCACCAGCAGGGTCGGGACTAGCGGGACGGCCCGCAATGAGCAGTTCTTC. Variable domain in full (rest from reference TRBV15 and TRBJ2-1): DAMVIQNPRYQVTQFGKPVTLSCSQTLNHNVMYWYQQKSSQAPKLLFHYYDKDFNNEADTPDNFQSRRPNTSFCFLDIRSPGLGDTAMYLCATSRVGTSGTARNEQFFGPGTRLTVL.

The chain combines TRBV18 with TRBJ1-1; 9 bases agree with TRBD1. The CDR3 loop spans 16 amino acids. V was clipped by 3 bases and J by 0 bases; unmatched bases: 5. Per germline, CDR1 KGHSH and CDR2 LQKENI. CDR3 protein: CASSPSRTGVNTEAFF. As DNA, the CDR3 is TGTGCCAGCTCACCCTCCCGGACAGGGGTGAACACTGAAGCTTTCTTT.

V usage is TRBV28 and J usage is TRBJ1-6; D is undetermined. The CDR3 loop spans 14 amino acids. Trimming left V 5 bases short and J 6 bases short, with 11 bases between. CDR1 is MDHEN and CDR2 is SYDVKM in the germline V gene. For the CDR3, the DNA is TGTGCCAGCAGTGGTACAAAGCGTAATTCACCCCTCCACTTT. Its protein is CASSGTKRNSPLHF.

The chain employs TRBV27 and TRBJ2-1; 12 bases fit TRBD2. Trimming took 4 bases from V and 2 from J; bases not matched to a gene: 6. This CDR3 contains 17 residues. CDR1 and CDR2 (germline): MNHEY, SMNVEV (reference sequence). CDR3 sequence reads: CASSSSTSGRTYNEQFF. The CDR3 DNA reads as TGTGCCAGCAGTTCCTCTACTAGCGGGAGGACCTACAATGAGCAGTTCTTC.

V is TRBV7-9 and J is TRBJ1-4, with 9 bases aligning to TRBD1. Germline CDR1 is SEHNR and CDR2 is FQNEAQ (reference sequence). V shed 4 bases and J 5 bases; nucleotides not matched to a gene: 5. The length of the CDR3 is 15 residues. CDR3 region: CASSSPDRGNEKLFF. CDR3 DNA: TGTGCCAGCAGCTCCCCGGACAGGGGAAATGAAAAACTGTTTTTT. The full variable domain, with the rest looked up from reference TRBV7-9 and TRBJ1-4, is DTGVSQNPRHKITKRGQNVTFRCDPISEHNRLYWYRQTLGQGPEFLTYFQNEAQLEKSRLLSDRFSAERPKGSFSTLEIQRTEQGDSAMYLCASSSPDRGNEKLFFGSGTQLSVL.

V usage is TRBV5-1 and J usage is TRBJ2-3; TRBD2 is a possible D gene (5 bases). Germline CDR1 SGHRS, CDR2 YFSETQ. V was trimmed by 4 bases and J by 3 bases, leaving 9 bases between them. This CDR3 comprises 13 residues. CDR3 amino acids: CASSSPGTDTQYF. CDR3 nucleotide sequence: TGCGCCAGCAGCAGTCCGGGGACAGATACGCAGTATTTT.

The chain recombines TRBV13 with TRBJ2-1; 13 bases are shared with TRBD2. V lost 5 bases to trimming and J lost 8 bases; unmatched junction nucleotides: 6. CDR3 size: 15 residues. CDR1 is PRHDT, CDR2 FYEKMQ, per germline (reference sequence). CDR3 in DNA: TGTGCCAGCAGCGACGGGACTAGCGGGATTCATGAGCAGTTCTTC. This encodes CASSDGTSGIHEQFF.

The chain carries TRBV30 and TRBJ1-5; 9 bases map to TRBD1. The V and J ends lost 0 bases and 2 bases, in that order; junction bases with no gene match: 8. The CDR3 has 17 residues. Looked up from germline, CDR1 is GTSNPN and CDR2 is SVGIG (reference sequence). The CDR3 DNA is TGTGCCTGGAGTGTCCCACAGGGGGCTTTTGGCAATCAGCCCCAGCATTTT. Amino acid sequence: CAWSVPQGAFGNQPQHF.

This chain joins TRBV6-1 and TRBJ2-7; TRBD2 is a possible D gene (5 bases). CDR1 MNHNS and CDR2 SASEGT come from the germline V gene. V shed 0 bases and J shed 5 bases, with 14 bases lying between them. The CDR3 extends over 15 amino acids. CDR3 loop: CASSEAGRGFDEQYF. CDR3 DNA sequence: TGTGCCAGCAGTGAAGCTGGACGGGGTTTCGACGAGCAGTACTTC.

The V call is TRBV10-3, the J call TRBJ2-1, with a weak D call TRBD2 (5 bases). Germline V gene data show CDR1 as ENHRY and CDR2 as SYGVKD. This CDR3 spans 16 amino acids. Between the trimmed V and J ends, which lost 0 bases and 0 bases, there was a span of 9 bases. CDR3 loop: CAISESTAGSYNEQFF. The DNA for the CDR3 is TGTGCCATCAGTGAGTCGACCGCGGGCTCCTACAATGAGCAGTTCTTC.